The clone carrying this T cell receptor beta chain was detected ten times or more. This sample is drawn from a study of early T cells in non-severe SARS-CoV-2 infection. The CDR3 is 16 amino acids. The germline gives CDR1 SGHTA, CDR2 FQGNSA. V was clipped by 7 bases and J by 5 bases, with 24 bases between them. TCRdb passed the 5' RACE reads through MiXCR, listing each CDR3 protein once. The sample shows 25,000 to 35,000 distinct CDR3 sequences, 5.7% of them seen only once. The sequence came from an adult who was a healthcare worker with PCR-confirmed SARS-CoV-2 infection or an uninfected control (not recorded which). V usage is TRBV7-2 and J usage is TRBJ2-7; tentatively, D is TRBD1 (5 bases). Sequenced material: whole blood. Here the CDR3 reads CASNIGGFRAVHEQYF. The DNA for the CDR3 is TGTGCCAGCAATATCGGTGGTTTCAGGGCTGTCCACGAGCAGTACTTC.